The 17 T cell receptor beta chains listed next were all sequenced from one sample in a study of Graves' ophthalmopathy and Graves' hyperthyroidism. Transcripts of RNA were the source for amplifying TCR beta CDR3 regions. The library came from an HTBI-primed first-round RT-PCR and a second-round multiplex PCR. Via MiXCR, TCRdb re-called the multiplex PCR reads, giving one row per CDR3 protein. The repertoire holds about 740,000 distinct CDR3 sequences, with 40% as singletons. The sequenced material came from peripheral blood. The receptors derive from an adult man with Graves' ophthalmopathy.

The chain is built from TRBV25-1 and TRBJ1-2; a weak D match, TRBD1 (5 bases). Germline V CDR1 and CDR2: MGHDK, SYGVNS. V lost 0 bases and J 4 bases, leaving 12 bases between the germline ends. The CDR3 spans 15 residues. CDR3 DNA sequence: TGTGCCAGCAGTGAATACACGACAGATGGCTATGGCTACACCTTC. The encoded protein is CASSEYTTDGYGYTF.

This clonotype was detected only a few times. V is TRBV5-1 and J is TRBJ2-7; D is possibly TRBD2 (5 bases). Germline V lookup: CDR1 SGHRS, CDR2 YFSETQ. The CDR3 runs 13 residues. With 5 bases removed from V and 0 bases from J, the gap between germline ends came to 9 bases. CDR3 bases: TGCGCCAGCAGGGAGGATTTCTCCTACGAGCAGTACTTC. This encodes CASREDFSYEQYF.

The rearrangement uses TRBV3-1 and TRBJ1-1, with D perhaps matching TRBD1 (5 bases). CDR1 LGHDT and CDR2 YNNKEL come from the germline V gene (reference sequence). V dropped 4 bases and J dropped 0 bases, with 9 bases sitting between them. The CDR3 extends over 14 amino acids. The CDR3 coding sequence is TGTGCCAGCAGCCGGGGGAGAATGAACACTGAAGCTTTCTTT. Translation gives CASSRGRMNTEAFF.

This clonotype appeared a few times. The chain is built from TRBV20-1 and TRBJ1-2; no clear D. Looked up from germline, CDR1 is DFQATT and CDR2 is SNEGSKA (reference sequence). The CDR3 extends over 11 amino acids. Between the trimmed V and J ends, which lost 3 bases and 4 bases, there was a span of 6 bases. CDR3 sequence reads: CSASPGYGYTF. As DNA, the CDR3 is TGCAGTGCTAGCCCGGGCTATGGCTACACCTTC.

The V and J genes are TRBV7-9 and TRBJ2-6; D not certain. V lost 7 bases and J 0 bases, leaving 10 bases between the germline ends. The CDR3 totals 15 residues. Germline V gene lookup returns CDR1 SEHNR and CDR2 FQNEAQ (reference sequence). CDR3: CASIPGISGANVLTF. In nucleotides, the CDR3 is TGTGCCAGCATTCCCGGTATCTCTGGGGCCAACGTCCTGACTTTC. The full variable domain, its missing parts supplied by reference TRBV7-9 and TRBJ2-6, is DTGVSQNPRHKITKRGQNVTFRCDPISEHNRLYWYRQTLGQGPEFLTYFQNEAQLEKSRLLSDRFSAERPKGSFSTLEIQRTEQGDSAMYLCASIPGISGANVLTFGAGSRLTVL.

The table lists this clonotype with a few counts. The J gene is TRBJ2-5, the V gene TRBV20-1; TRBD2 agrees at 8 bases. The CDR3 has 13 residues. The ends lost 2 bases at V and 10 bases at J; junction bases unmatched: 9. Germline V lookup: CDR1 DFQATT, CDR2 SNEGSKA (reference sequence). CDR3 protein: CSARKTSERGQYF. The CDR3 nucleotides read TGCAGTGCTAGAAAGACTAGCGAAAGGGGCCAGTACTTC.

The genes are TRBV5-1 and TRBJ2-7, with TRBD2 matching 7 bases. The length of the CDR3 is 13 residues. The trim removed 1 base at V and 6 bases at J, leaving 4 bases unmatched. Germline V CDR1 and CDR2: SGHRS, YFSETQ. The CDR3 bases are TGCGCCAGCAGCTTGTTCCCTAGCGGCGAGCAGTACTTC. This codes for CASSLFPSGEQYF.

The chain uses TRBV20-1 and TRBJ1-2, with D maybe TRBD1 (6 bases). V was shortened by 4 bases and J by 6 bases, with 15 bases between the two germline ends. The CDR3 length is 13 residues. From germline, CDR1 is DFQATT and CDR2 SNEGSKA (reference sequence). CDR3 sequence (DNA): TGCAGTGCTATGGACGACAGGCACAATGGCTACACCTTC. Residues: CSAMDDRHNGYTF.

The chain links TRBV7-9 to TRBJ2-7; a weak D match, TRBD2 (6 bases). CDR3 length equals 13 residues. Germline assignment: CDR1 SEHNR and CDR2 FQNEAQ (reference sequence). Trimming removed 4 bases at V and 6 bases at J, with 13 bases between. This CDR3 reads CASSYLAGSEQYF. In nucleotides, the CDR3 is TGTGCCAGCAGCTACTTAGCCGGGAGCGAGCAGTACTTC.

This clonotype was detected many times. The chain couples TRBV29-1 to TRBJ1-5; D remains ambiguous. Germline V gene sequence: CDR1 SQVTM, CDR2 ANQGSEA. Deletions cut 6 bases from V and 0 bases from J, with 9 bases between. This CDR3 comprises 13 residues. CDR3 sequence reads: CSVAEDSNQPQHF. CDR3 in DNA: TGCAGCGTGGCGGAGGATAGCAATCAGCCCCAGCATTTT. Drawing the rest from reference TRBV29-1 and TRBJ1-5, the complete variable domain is SAVISQKPSRDICQRGTSLTIQCQVDSQVTMMFWYRQQPGQSLTLIATANQGSEATYESGFVIDKFPISRPNLTFSTLTVSNMSPEDSSIYLCSVAEDSNQPQHFGDGTRLSIL.

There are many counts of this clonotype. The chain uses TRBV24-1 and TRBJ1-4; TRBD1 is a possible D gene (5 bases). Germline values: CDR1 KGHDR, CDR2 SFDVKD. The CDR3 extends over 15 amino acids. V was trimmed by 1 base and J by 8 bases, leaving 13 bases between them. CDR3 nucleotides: TGTGCCACCAGTGATTTCATAGGAGGGGAGGAAAAACTGTTTTTT. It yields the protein CATSDFIGGEEKLFF.

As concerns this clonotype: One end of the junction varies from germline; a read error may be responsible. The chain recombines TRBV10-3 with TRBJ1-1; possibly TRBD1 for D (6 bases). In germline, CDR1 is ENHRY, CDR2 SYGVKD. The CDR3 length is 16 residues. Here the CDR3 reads CASSSGLGGGGTEAFF. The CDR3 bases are TGTGCCAGCAGTTCGGGGTTGGGGGGCGGGGGGACTGAAGCTTTCTTT.

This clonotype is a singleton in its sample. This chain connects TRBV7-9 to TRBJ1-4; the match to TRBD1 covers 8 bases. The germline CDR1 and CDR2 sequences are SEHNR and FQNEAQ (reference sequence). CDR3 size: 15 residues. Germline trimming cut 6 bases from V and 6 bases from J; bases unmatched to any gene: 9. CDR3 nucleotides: TGTGCCAGCAGGACACCGGGACAGGCTGATGAAAAACTGTTTTTT. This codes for CASRTPGQADEKLFF.

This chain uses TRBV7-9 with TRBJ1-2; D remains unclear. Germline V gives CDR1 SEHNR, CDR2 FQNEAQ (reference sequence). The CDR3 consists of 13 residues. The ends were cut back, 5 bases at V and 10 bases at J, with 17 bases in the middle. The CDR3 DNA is TGTGCCAGCAGCCAAACAGAGGGAGGAGACTACACCTTC. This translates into CASSQTEGGDYTF.

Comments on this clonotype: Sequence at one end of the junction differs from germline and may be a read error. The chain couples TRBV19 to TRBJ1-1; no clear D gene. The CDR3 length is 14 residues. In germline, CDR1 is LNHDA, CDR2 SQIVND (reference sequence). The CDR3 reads CASSQQTMNIEAFF. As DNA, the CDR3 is TGTGCCAGTAGTCAACAGACCATGAACATTGAAGCTTTCTTT.

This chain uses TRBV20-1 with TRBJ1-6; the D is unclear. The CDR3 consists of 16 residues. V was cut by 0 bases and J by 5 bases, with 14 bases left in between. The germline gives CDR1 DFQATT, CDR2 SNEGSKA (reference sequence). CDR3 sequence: CSARDVRNGDNSPLHF. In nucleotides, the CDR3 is TGCAGTGCTAGAGATGTCAGGAATGGGGATAATTCACCCCTCCACTTT.

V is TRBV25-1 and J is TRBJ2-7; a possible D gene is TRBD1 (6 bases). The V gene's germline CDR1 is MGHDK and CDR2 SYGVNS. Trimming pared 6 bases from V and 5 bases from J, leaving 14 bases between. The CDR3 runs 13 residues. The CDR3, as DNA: TGTGCCAGCAGCCAGGGGATGTTCGACGAGCAGTACTTC. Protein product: CASSQGMFDEQYF.